The 30 T cell receptor beta chains reported below all come from one sample, sequenced in a study of shared clonotypes between healthy human individuals. Assay: immunoSEQ multiplex PCR; the TCRdb copy retains only in-frame clones and omits some. This sample has about 560,000 clones, with roughly 79% found just once. The sequencing sample was made of PBMCs. Every receptor here comes from a woman between 40 and 50 years old in good health. Some clones in this sample may be carry-over from other donors' samples.

The J gene is TRBJ2-3, the V gene TRBV7-9; D is perhaps TRBD2 (6 bases). Trimming left V 5 bases short and J 0 bases short, with 15 bases between. Germline loops: CDR1 SEHNR, CDR2 FQNEAQ (reference sequence). This CDR3 comprises 16 residues. CDR3 sequence: CASSPRSGISTDTQYF. The DNA for the CDR3 is TGTGCCAGCAGCCCCCGTAGCGGTATTAGCACAGATACGCAGTATTTT.

This chain connects TRBV10-3 to TRBJ1-1; TRBD1 is a possible D gene (5 bases). The CDR3 runs to 14 residues. The V end was cut by 0 bases, the J end by 6 bases, with 11 bases between. The V gene's germline CDR1 is ENHRY and CDR2 SYGVKD. In DNA, the CDR3 is TGTGCCATCAGTGAGTCAGGCGGGGGACCTGAAGCTTTCTTT. Translating gives CAISESGGGPEAFF.

About this clone: Just one base apart from a much larger clone, this may be a read error. Different DNA sequences within this sample yield the same CDR3. The rearrangement links TRBV7-2 to TRBJ2-5; D is unresolved. The germline V gene encodes CDR1 SGHTA and CDR2 FQGNSA. The CDR3 contains 11 residues. Between the trimmed V and J ends, which lost 3 bases and 5 bases, there was a span of 4 bases. CDR3 nucleotides: TGTGCCAGCAGCTTTGGGGAGACCCAGTACTTC. The encoded protein is CASSFGETQYF.

This chain connects TRBV5-1 to TRBJ2-1; 13 bases map to TRBD2. Germline values: CDR1 SGHRS, CDR2 YFSETQ. The CDR3 extends over 20 amino acids. V dropped 4 bases and J dropped 0; count of bases not matched to a gene: 13. CDR3 sequence reads: CASSPSPGTSGVSSYNEQFF. The CDR3 DNA reads as TGCGCCAGCAGCCCAAGTCCCGGGACTAGCGGGGTAAGCTCCTACAATGAGCAGTTCTTC. Combining the CDR3 with reference TRBV5-1 and TRBJ2-1 gives the whole variable domain KAGVTQTPRYLIKTRGQQVTLSCSPISGHRSVSWYQQTPGQGLQFLFEYFSETQRNKGNFPGRFSGRQFSNSRSEMNVSTLELGDSALYLCASSPSPGTSGVSSYNEQFFGPGTRLTVL.

The chain has TRBV10-3 and TRBJ1-5; 8 nucleotides agree with TRBD1. CDR1 and CDR2 from the germline V gene are ENHRY and SYGVKD. CDR3 length: 19 amino acids. The ends lost 2 bases at V and 2 bases at J; junction bases unmatched: 14. The DNA of the CDR3 is TGTGCCATCAGTGAGAATCCAGGGGGCCGCCTCCTCGGCAATCAGCCCCAGCATTTT. Protein: CAISENPGGRLLGNQPQHF.

This chain connects TRBV18 to TRBJ1-1; 8 bases agree with TRBD1. CDR3 length: 15 residues. CDR1 and CDR2 from the germline V gene are KGHSH and LQKENI. V lost 4 bases, J lost 3 bases, and 7 bases stayed unmatched. CDR3 nucleotides: TGTGCCAGCTCACTCAGGGGGCGCGGGGACACTGAAGCTTTCTTT. Protein product: CASSLRGRGDTEAFF.

The V call is TRBV5-4, the J call TRBJ2-3, with TRBD2 matching 9 bases. CDR1 SGHNT and CDR2 YYREEE come from the germline V gene (reference sequence). The CDR3 spans 15 residues. The junction had 7 bases not matched to a gene; V was cut back by 4 bases and J by 4 bases. CDR3 residues: CASSRAGTSSDTQYF. The CDR3 region has the DNA TGTGCCAGCAGCAGAGCCGGGACTAGCTCAGATACGCAGTATTTT.

The chain has TRBV6-1 and TRBJ2-1, with TRBD2 matching over 13 bases. CDR1 is MNHNS, CDR2 SASEGT, per germline. The CDR3 is 15 amino acids. V lost 4 bases, J lost 8 bases, and 5 bases stayed unmatched. In nucleotides, the CDR3 is TGTGCCAGCAGTGGGCGGACTAGCGGGAGAGATGAGCAGTTCTTC. It codes for CASSGRTSGRDEQFF.

The chain couples TRBV6-1 to TRBJ2-6; D unresolved. The CDR3 has 15 residues. Per germline, CDR1 MNHNS and CDR2 SASEGT. V was pared by 6 bases and J by 4 bases, with 13 bases between. As DNA, the CDR3 is TGTGCCAGCAGGGGCGGAGCAGAGGGGGCCAACGTCCTGACTTTC. Residues: CASRGGAEGANVLTF.

This clone has a handful of counts. The J gene is TRBJ2-5, the V gene TRBV9, with D perhaps TRBD1 or TRBD2 (5 bases each). The CDR3 has 15 amino acids. Trimming took off 4 bases at V and 4 bases at J, with 17 bases between the two ends. CDR1 and CDR2 (germline): SGDLS, YYNGEE. The DNA for the CDR3 is TGTGCCAGCAGCTCAACCGGGACCCAGGGAGAGACCCAGTACTTC. Translating gives CASSSTGTQGETQYF.

This rearrangement joins TRBV11-2 to TRBJ2-4; D might be TRBD2 (6 bases). The CDR3 sequence is 15 residues long. CDR1 is SGHAT, CDR2 FQNNGV, per germline. The germline V and J ends were trimmed by 2 bases and 1 base, with 9 bases remaining between them. The CDR3 coding sequence is TGTGCCAGCAGCTTATGGGGGGACGCCAAAAACATTCAGTACTTC. Encoded protein: CASSLWGDAKNIQYF.

V usage is TRBV15 and J usage is TRBJ2-7; D unresolved. Germline V gene lookup returns CDR1 LNHNV and CDR2 YYDKDF (reference sequence). V lost 5 bases and J 7 bases, leaving 12 bases between the germline ends. The CDR3 has 12 residues. The CDR3 DNA follows: TGTGCCACCAGCCTTGGACGCCGGGAGCAGTACTTC. This encodes CATSLGRREQYF.

The chain combines TRBV18 with TRBJ2-2; the D is unclear. V shed 1 base and J shed 0 bases, with 6 bases lying between them. Germline V gene data show CDR1 as KGHSH and CDR2 as LQKENI. CDR3 size: 15 residues. The CDR3 protein is CASSPQEANTGELFF. CDR3 in DNA: TGTGCCAGCTCACCACAGGAAGCGAACACCGGGGAGCTGTTTTTT.

The V call is TRBV6-4, the J call TRBJ1-4, with unresolved D. The CDR3 contains 15 residues. Per germline, CDR1 MRHNA and CDR2 SNTAGT. V was trimmed by 2 bases and J by 5 bases, leaving 12 bases between them. The CDR3 spells CASSDRAGANEKLFF. The CDR3 DNA follows: TGTGCCAGCAGTGACAGGGCAGGAGCGAATGAAAAACTGTTTTTT.

The chain employs TRBV7-8 and TRBJ1-1, with D maybe TRBD1 (6 bases). V was pared by 5 bases and J by 1 base, with 14 bases between. The CDR3 covers 15 residues. Per germline, CDR1 SGHVS and CDR2 FQNEAQ. Written as DNA, the CDR3 is TGTGCCAGCAGCACACACAGGGTTGCGAACACTGAAGCTTTCTTT. Its translation is CASSTHRVANTEAFF.

This clone turned up a few times. The CDR3 nucleotides read TGTGCCAGCAGCAAGGGACAGAACACTGAAGCTTTCTTT. It specifies CASSKGQNTEAFF. The rearrangement links TRBV21-1 to TRBJ1-1; the D call TRBD1 from the table was never checked on the DNA. TRBV21-1 is designated a pseudogene. The CDR3 is 13 residues long.

A word on this clone: A much larger clone lies a single base off, so this may be a read error. J is TRBJ1-5 and V is TRBV2; D is possibly TRBD1 (6 bases). The V end lost 2 bases, the J end lost 5 bases, and 10 bases lay between the germline ends. The CDR3 spans 14 residues. Germline loops: CDR1 SNHLY, CDR2 FYNNEI. The CDR3 is CASSEWGRDQPQHF. CDR3 bases: TGTGCCAGCAGTGAATGGGGGCGGGATCAGCCCCAGCATTTT.

V and J are TRBV7-9 and TRBJ2-5; 7 bases line up with TRBD1. This CDR3 spans 12 amino acids. CDR1 SEHNR and CDR2 FQNEAQ come from the germline V gene (reference sequence). V gave up 5 bases and J gave up 4 bases; unmatched junction bases: 1. CDR3 nucleotide sequence: TGTGCCAGCAGCCAGGGGGTAGAGACCCAGTACTTC. It yields the protein CASSQGVETQYF.

About this clone: Just one base apart from a much larger clone, this may be a read error. The genes are TRBV25-1 and TRBJ2-3; 9 nucleotides align to TRBD1. CDR1 MGHDK and CDR2 SYGVNS come from the germline V gene. This CDR3 comprises 17 residues. The CDR3 DNA follows: TGTGCCAGCAGTGAAATGGGGACAGGGACTCGCACAGGTACGCAGTATTTT. Translated: CASSEMGTGTRTGTQYF.

The chain uses TRBV30 and TRBJ2-7, with D possibly being TRBD2 (6 bases). Trimming left V 6 bases short and J 0 bases short, with 15 bases between. CDR3 size: 14 residues. Germline V lookup: CDR1 GTSNPN, CDR2 SVGIG (reference sequence). As DNA, the CDR3 is TGTGCCTGCACCTGGGACTCTAGCTCCTACGAGCAGTACTTC. Translated: CACTWDSSSYEQYF.

The rearrangement uses TRBV28 and TRBJ1-2, with D unclear. Germline loops: CDR1 MDHEN, CDR2 SYDVKM. The germline V and J ends were trimmed by 5 bases and 4 bases, with 14 bases remaining between them. The length of the CDR3 is 14 residues. The CDR3 nucleotides read TGTGCCAGCAGTCCTGACCCGGGAGTCTATGGCTACACCTTC. This sequence encodes CASSPDPGVYGYTF.

This clone turned up a few times. The chain has TRBV9 and TRBJ1-1; D is unclear. The CDR3 totals 13 residues. CDR1 and CDR2 (germline): SGDLS, YYNGEE. Trimming removed 4 bases at V and 1 base at J, with 8 bases between. CDR3: CASSTQWNTEAFF. CDR3 bases: TGTGCCAGCAGCACCCAATGGAACACTGAAGCTTTCTTT.

This clone was found a few times. This sequence joins TRBV6-6 and TRBJ2-1; D could derive from TRBD1 or TRBD2 (5 bases each). CDR3 length: 15 residues. V dropped 7 bases and J dropped 0 bases, with 13 bases sitting between them. Germline V gene data show CDR1 as MNHNY and CDR2 as SVGAGI (reference sequence). The CDR3: CASTRDGSSYNEQFF. The CDR3 coding sequence is TGTGCCAGCACAAGGGACGGAAGCTCCTACAATGAGCAGTTCTTC.

The V and J genes are TRBV25-1 and TRBJ2-7, with D possibly being TRBD2 (6 bases). The CDR3 sequence is 14 residues long. Between the trimmed V and J ends, which lost 6 bases and 3 bases, there was a span of 15 bases. Germline V gives CDR1 MGHDK, CDR2 SYGVNS. The CDR3 DNA follows: TGTGCCAGCAGGCCCACGGGAGAGGGCTACGAGCAGTACTTC. Its protein product is CASRPTGEGYEQYF.

The CDR3 DNA reads as TGTGCCAGCAGCTTACAAAGTGATACGCAGTATTTT. Its protein is CASSLQSDTQYF. The chain has TRBV7-2 and TRBJ2-3; D call uncertain. V shed 2 bases and J shed 6 bases, with 6 bases lying between them. The CDR3 totals 12 residues. Germline V gives CDR1 SGHTA, CDR2 FQGNSA.

The chain carries TRBV4-1 and TRBJ2-5, with a possible D match to TRBD2 (5 bases). Trimming took 8 bases from V and 5 from J, leaving 9 bases between them. Germline V gene lookup returns CDR1 MGHRA and CDR2 YSYEKL. The CDR3 spans 11 residues. CDR3 DNA: TGCGCCAGCGCGAGAGGGGAGACCCAGTACTTC. As protein: CASARGETQYF.

The chain has TRBV19 and TRBJ2-3; TRBD1 agrees at 7 bases. CDR1 and CDR2 (germline): LNHDA, SQIVND (reference sequence). V was pared by 3 bases and J by 2 bases, with 2 bases of the junction left unmatched. The CDR3 sequence is 14 residues long. The DNA for the CDR3 is TGTGCCAGTAGTATGGGACAGTACACAGATACGCAGTATTTT. It codes for CASSMGQYTDTQYF.

Only a few counts were recorded for this clone. V is TRBV25-1 and J is TRBJ1-1; no definite D call. The V end lost 4 bases, the J end lost 1 base, and 7 bases lay between the germline ends. The germline V gene encodes CDR1 MGHDK and CDR2 SYGVNS. The CDR3 runs 13 residues. In DNA form, the CDR3 reads TGTGCCAGCAGTGTAGGACGGAACACTGAAGCTTTCTTT. The encoded protein is CASSVGRNTEAFF.

This chain connects TRBV2 to TRBJ2-1, with D hard to call. V lost 9 bases to trimming and J lost 6 bases, with 6 bases between them. Looked up from germline, CDR1 is SNHLY and CDR2 is FYNNEI. The CDR3 extends over 10 amino acids. The CDR3 is CASNPNEQFF. In DNA, the CDR3 is TGTGCCAGTAACCCCAATGAGCAGTTCTTC.

This chain links TRBV5-6 with TRBJ2-1; TRBD2 might be the D (5 bases). Germline V gives CDR1 SGHDT, CDR2 YYEEEE. The CDR3 has 16 amino acids. Trimming removed 4 bases from V and 1 base from J, with 15 bases in between. CDR3: CASSPLTGISYNEQFF. The CDR3, as DNA: TGTGCCAGCAGCCCCCTGACGGGGATATCCTACAATGAGCAGTTCTTC.